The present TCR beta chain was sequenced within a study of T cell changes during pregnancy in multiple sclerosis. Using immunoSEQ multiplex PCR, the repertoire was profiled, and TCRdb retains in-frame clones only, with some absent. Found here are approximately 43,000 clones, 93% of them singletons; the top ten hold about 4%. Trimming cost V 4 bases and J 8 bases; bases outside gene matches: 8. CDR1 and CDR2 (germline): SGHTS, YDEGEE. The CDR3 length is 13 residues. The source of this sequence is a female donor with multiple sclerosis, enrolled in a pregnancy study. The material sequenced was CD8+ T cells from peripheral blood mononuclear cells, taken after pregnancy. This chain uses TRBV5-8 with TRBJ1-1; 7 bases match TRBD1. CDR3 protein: CASSGVGTVEAFF. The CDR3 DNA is TGTGCCAGCAGCGGGGTAGGGACAGTCGAAGCTTTCTTT.